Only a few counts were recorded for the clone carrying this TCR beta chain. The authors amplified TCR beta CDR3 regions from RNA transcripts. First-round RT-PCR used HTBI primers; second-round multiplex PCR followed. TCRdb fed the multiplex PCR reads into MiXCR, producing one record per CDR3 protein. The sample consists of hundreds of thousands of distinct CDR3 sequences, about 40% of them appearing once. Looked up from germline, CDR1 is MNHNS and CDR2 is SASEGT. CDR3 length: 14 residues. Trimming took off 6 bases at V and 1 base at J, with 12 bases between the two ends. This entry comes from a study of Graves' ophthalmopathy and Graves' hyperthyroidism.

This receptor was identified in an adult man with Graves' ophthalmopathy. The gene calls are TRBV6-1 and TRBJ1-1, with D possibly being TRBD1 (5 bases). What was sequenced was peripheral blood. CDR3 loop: CASSLTVENTEAFF. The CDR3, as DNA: TGTGCCAGCAGCCTGACAGTGGAGAACACTGAAGCTTTCTTT.